One sample yielded the 15 T cell receptor beta chains listed below, sequenced in a study of post-analysis software for immune sequencing data. The TCR beta cDNA libraries contained unique molecular identifiers. TCRdb independently ran MiXCR on the PCR reads; one entry per CDR3 protein. The table has fewer than 850,000 distinct CDR3 sequences, 46% seen once. Antigens of these TCRs are unknown. Study-level findings and limits: Comparison of patients with controls showed roughly five TRBV segments more frequent in patients, TRBV5-6, TRBV5-1 and TRBV20-1 among them.

Sequencing was performed on blood. These receptors were taken from a girl between 10 and 17 years old with multiple sclerosis.

A remark on this clonotype: The junction departs from germline at one end; a sequencing error may be responsible. The rearrangement links TRBV30 to TRBJ2-1; D perhaps matches TRBD1 (5 bases). The CDR3 has 15 amino acids. Germline CDR1 is GTSNPN and CDR2 is SVGIG (reference sequence). The CDR3: CAWSARQTSYSEQFF. The CDR3 nucleotides read TGTGCCTGGAGTGCCCGACAGACCTCCTACAGTGAGCAGTTCTTC. Based on the CDR3 plus reference TRBV30 and TRBJ2-1, the full variable domain is SQTIHQWPATLVQPVGSPLSLECTVEGTSNPNLYWYRQAAGRGLQLLFYSVGIGQISSEVPQNLSASRPQDRQFILSSKKLLLSDSGFYLCAWSARQTSYSEQFFGPGTRLTVL.

The V and J genes are TRBV10-3 and TRBJ2-5; either TRBD1 or TRBD2 may supply D (7 bases each). The J call may be incorrect, as the DNA end agrees better with TRBJ2-7. The germline gives CDR1 ENHRY, CDR2 SYGVKD. The CDR3 is 15 amino acids. The CDR3 DNA is TGTGCCATCAAGGCGGGGCAGGGGGGGACCTACGAGCAGTACTTC. The encoded protein is CAIKAGQGGTYEQYF.

This chain uses TRBV5-4 with TRBJ2-5; TRBD1 aligns across 7 bases. The DNA end is more similar to TRBJ2-7, so the J call may be wrong. This CDR3 has 15 residues. CDR1 SGHNT and CDR2 YYREEE come from the germline V gene (reference sequence). For the CDR3, the DNA is TGTGCCAGCAGCTTGAGGGGGCCTAGGGAATACGAGCAGTACTTC. Residues: CASSLRGPREYEQYF.

A few counts support this clonotype. The chain combines TRBV7-2 with TRBJ2-4; D might be TRBD2 (6 bases). The end of the DNA aligns better with TRBJ2-7, so the J call may be wrong. This CDR3 has 17 residues. Germline V gene data show CDR1 as SGHTA and CDR2 as FQGNSA. Here the CDR3 reads CASSLSLADDFPYEQYF. Written as DNA, the CDR3 is TGTGCCAGCAGCTTAAGTTTAGCGGATGACTTTCCCTACGAGCAGTACTTC.

The chain combines TRBV7-8 with TRBJ2-7, with 10 bases matching TRBD2. CDR1 is SGHVS and CDR2 is FQNEAQ in the germline V gene. V dropped 1 base and J dropped 3; count of bases not matched to a gene: 9. The CDR3 has 17 amino acids. Written as DNA, the CDR3 is TGTGCCAGCAGCTTAGTGGCTAGCGGGAGTGGATACTACGAGCAGTACTTC. Protein product: CASSLVASGSGYYEQYF.

The rearrangement uses TRBV4-3 and TRBJ2-7; 14 bases are shared with TRBD2. This CDR3 is built from 16 residues. The V segment lost 0 bases and the J segment 6 bases; nucleotides outside the gene matches: 4. Germline CDR1 is LGHNA and CDR2 is YSLEER. Here the CDR3 DNA reads TGCGCCAGCAGCCAAGATGGGACTAGCGGGAGTTTCGAGCAGTACTTC. As protein: CASSQDGTSGSFEQYF.

This clonotype has only a few counts. The rearrangement joins TRBV24-1 to TRBJ2-1; 8 bases are shared with TRBD1. Germline V gene lookup returns CDR1 KGHDR and CDR2 SFDVKD. Trimming took 7 bases from V and 10 from J; bases not matched to a gene: 5. The CDR3 covers 12 residues. CDR3 protein: CATSPQGVEQFF. The CDR3 DNA reads TGTGCCACCAGCCCACAGGGGGTCGAGCAGTTCTTC.

V is TRBV29-1 and J is TRBJ2-7; tentative D call: TRBD1 (5 bases). V lost 7 bases and J 6 bases, leaving 16 bases between the germline ends. Germline CDR1 and CDR2: SQVTM and ANQGSEA. The length of the CDR3 is 12 residues. The CDR3 DNA follows: TGCAGCGGGCAAGGGGTGGAACTCGAGCAGTACTTC. It is translated as CSGQGVELEQYF.

This clonotype was observed a handful of times. The chain uses TRBV20-1 and TRBJ1-4; possible D gene TRBD1, 6 bases. CDR1 is DFQATT and CDR2 is SNEGSKA in the germline V gene (reference sequence). Trimming stripped 2 bases from V and 11 bases from J, with 24 bases between. This CDR3 has 16 amino acids. CDR3 amino acids: CSARQIRGTGFRKLFF. The CDR3 DNA is TGCAGTGCTAGACAGATTAGGGGGACGGGCTTTAGGAAACTGTTTTTT.

The gene calls are TRBV25-1 and TRBJ2-5, with D perhaps assigned TRBD1 or TRBD2 (5 bases each). The DNA end is a closer match to TRBJ2-7, so the J assignment may be wrong. From germline, CDR1 is MGHDK and CDR2 SYGVNS. The CDR3 sequence is 18 residues long. Written as DNA, the CDR3 is TGTGCCAGCAGTGAAGGGTTAGGTGCCGGGACCTTAACCTACGAGCAGTACTTC. Translated: CASSEGLGAGTLTYEQYF.

The chain couples TRBV20-1 to TRBJ2-3; D uncertain. The V gene's germline CDR1 is DFQATT and CDR2 SNEGSKA (reference sequence). This CDR3 contains 13 residues. Trimming took off 3 bases at V and 3 bases at J, with 10 bases between the two ends. The CDR3 is CSARLSTTDTQYF. As DNA, the CDR3 is TGCAGTGCTAGGCTCTCTACGACAGATACGCAGTATTTT.

Comments on this clonotype: One end of the junction is discordant with germline, which a read error may explain. V is TRBV10-2 and J is TRBJ2-7; 14 nucleotides align to TRBD2. The CDR3 contains 15 residues. Germline V gene lookup returns CDR1 WSHSY and CDR2 SAAADI. Here the CDR3 reads CASGGLAGDSSEQYF. DNA for the CDR3: TGCGCCAGCGGGGGACTAGCGGGAGACTCCTCCGAGCAGTACTTC.

V is TRBV6-5 and J is TRBJ1-5; 7 nucleotides align to TRBD1. The CDR3 consists of 14 residues. The V segment lost 6 bases and the J segment 9 bases; nucleotides outside the gene matches: 11. Germline V gene data show CDR1 as MNHEY and CDR2 as SVGAGI. The CDR3 loop is CASSLQGTTGPQHF. The CDR3 DNA reads TGTGCCAGCAGCCTACAGGGGACCACGGGGCCCCAGCATTTT.

In its sample, this clonotype was seen once. The chain links TRBV7-6 to TRBJ1-2; D possibly corresponds to TRBD1 (5 bases). The CDR3 covers 18 residues. In germline, CDR1 is SGHVS, CDR2 FNYEAQ. V lost 6 bases and J 7 bases, leaving 30 bases between the germline ends. CDR3 DNA sequence: TGTGCCAGCAGTCCAGCGTATTTATACGACAGCACGGAGAGTGGCTACACCTTC. This translates into CASSPAYLYDSTESGYTF.

V usage is TRBV9 and J usage is TRBJ2-3; D ambiguous. CDR3 length: 13 amino acids. Germline V CDR1 and CDR2: SGDLS, YYNGEE. Deletions cut 3 bases from V and 3 bases from J, with 8 bases between. DNA for the CDR3: TGTGCCAGCAGCGCGTACGCTACAGATACGCAGTATTTT. Translating gives CASSAYATDTQYF.